This T cell receptor beta chain stems from a study of cytomegalovirus exposure and HLA in healthy donors. Overall study: Approximately 180 million T cells yielded roughly 100 million unique TCR beta sequences, as an earlier analysis found.

This PCR relied on a set of 60 Vbeta primers and 13 Jbeta primers. Assay used: immunoSEQ multiplex PCR; TCRdb lists only in-frame clones, some missing. The repertoire includes 50,000 to 65,000 clones, more than 60% of them detected once, and 20% to 25% sits in the top ten. To note about this clone: Its target is unknown.

Study results and caveats: It was taken for granted in presence/absence analyses that sequencing depth across donors was roughly uniform. There were some 150 TCR beta chains listed as cytomegalovirus-associated. With later analysis, a missense DCLRE1C variant became linked to TCR beta V- and J-gene trimming.

CDR3 length: 14 residues. In germline, CDR1 is LGHNA, CDR2 YNFKEQ. Trimming left V 0 bases short and J 5 bases short, with 8 bases between. This TCR was sampled from a woman in her thirties or forties in good health and CMV-seropositive. The source material was PBMCs. The V gene is TRBV4-2, the J gene TRBJ1-5; D perhaps matches TRBD1 (5 bases). CDR3 in amino acids: CASSQDKGDQPQHF. The CDR3 nucleotides read TGTGCCAGCAGCCAAGACAAAGGGGATCAGCCCCAGCATTTT.